Listed below are T cell receptor beta chains from one sample, sequenced in a study of blood T cell repertoires in COVID-19. TCRdb keeps only in-frame clones here, not all; method: immunoSEQ multiplex PCR. This sample has approximately 250,000 clones, with 84% found just once. Sequencing was carried out using peripheral blood. The source of these receptors is a human donor in a cohort sampled during active COVID-19. Each CDR3 is given with its conserved first and last residue. The order of the fields is V gene, D gene, clone size, J gene, CDR3 DNA, CDR3 protein. The D gene is left open where the match is weak. Clone sizes are given selectively: once, few, many, or a class where the clone is expanded.

TRBV7-9	NA	NA	TRBJ2-3	TGTGCCAGCAGCCATGATTCTGGAGGTGCTGATACGCAGTATTTT	CASSHDSGGADTQYF
TRBV9	TRBD1	NA	TRBJ2-5	TGTGCCAGCAGCGTATGGGGCAGGGGGCCCGAGCAGACCCAGTACTTC	CASSVWGRGPEQTQYF
TRBV7-9	NA	NA	TRBJ2-4	TGTGCCAGCAGCACAATCGGGTCTATTCAGTACTTC	CASSTIGSIQYF
TRBV29-1	TRBD1	once	TRBJ2-7	TGCAGCGTAATTCGGCAGGGGGCCGGCTACGAGCAGTACTTC	CSVIRQGAGYEQYF
TRBV28	NA	NA	TRBJ2-2	TGTGCCAGCAGTTTTTCCAGGAACACCGGGGAGCTGTTTTTT	CASSFSRNTGELFF
TRBV27	TRBD1	NA	TRBJ1-1	TGTGCCAGCAGTCGAGGGACAGAAAACACTGAAGCTTTCTTT	CASSRGTENTEAFF
TRBV5-1	TRBD2	NA	TRBJ2-7	TGCGCCAGCAGCAGACTAGCGGTCAGCTCCTACGAGCAGTACTTC	CASSRLAVSSYEQYF
TRBV6-5	TRBD1	NA	TRBJ1-2	TGTGCCAGCAGGCAACCGGGACAGATAGGCTACACCTTC	CASRQPGQIGYTF
TRBV28	NA	few	TRBJ1-2	TGTGCCAGCAGTAGAACAAATCTCTATGGCTACACCTTC	CASSRTNLYGYTF
TRBV5-4	TRBD1	NA	TRBJ2-7	TGTGCCAGCAGCGGCGGGACAGGGACCTACGAGCAGTACTTC	CASSGGTGTYEQYF
TRBV27	NA	NA	TRBJ1-1	TGTGCCAGCAGGGCGGGCATGCGGGGGCGTACTGAAGCTTTCTTT	CASRAGMRGRTEAFF
TRBV21-1	NA	NA	TRBJ1-6	TGTGCCAGCAGCAGCTCCGGGACAGGGAGGAGCTCCTATAATTCACCCCTCCACTTT	CASSSSGTGRSSYNSPLHF